The 17 T cell receptor beta chains below were found in one sample sequenced in a study of shared clonotypes between healthy human individuals. Assay used: immunoSEQ multiplex PCR; TCRdb lists only in-frame clones, some missing. Among some 580,000 clones listed, approximately 97% were seen once. Sequences were obtained from naive CD4+ T cells sorted from blood. The subset was: CD45RA+ positively selected. These TCRs come from a woman aged 25 to 39 in good health.

The chain joins TRBV10-3 to TRBJ2-7; 8 nucleotides match TRBD1. The CDR3 spans 15 residues. CDR1 is ENHRY and CDR2 is SYGVKD in the germline V gene. J lost 3 bases, V lost 6 bases, and 10 bases had no gene match. The CDR3 nucleotides read TGTGCCATCAGCAAAGCCCTCACAGGGGGCTACGAGCAGTACTTC. This translates into CAISKALTGGYEQYF.

The CDR3 loop reads CASSEGVGNTEAFF. The CDR3 DNA is TGCGCCAGCAGCGAAGGGGTGGGGAACACTGAAGCTTTCTTT. The chain recombines TRBV5-1 with TRBJ1-1, with D possibly matching TRBD1 (5 bases). CDR1 is SGHRS and CDR2 is YFSETQ in the germline V gene. Trimming took 4 bases from V and 1 from J, leaving 11 bases between them. The CDR3 runs to 14 residues. Complete variable domain (other parts from reference TRBV5-1 and TRBJ1-1): KAGVTQTPRYLIKTRGQQVTLSCSPISGHRSVSWYQQTPGQGLQFLFEYFSETQRNKGNFPGRFSGRQFSNSRSEMNVSTLELGDSALYLCASSEGVGNTEAFFGQGTRLTVV.

The chain has TRBV6-5 and TRBJ2-7; 7 bases match TRBD1. Germline values: CDR1 MNHEY, CDR2 SVGAGI. This CDR3 has 13 amino acids. The junction had 4 bases not matched to a gene; V was cut back by 6 bases and J by 2 bases. For the CDR3, the DNA is TGTGCCAGCAGGAGGGACAGACCCTACGAGCAGTACTTC. Protein: CASRRDRPYEQYF.

The chain uses TRBV25-1 and TRBJ2-5; 9 positions agree with TRBD1. The CDR3 sequence is 15 residues long. Germline CDR1 and CDR2: MGHDK and SYGVNS. J gave up 5 bases and V 3 bases, and 7 bases lay outside the gene matches. The DNA of the CDR3 is TGTGCCAGCAGTGACCGGGACAGGGTTCGGGAGACCCAGTACTTC. This translates into CASSDRDRVRETQYF.

The CDR3 is CASSSGTSGSNEQFF. The CDR3 region has the DNA TGCGCCAGCAGTTCCGGGACTAGCGGGAGCAATGAGCAGTTCTTC. The V and J genes are TRBV5-1 and TRBJ2-1; TRBD2 matches 14 bases. V trimming: 5 bases; J trimming: 6 bases; junction bases outside the gene matches: 4. The CDR3 is 15 amino acids. Germline CDR1 is SGHRS and CDR2 is YFSETQ.

V and J are TRBV7-2 and TRBJ1-1; a possible D gene is TRBD1 (5 bases). The germline V gene has CDR1 SGHTA and CDR2 FQGNSA. Trimming pared 4 bases from V and 4 bases from J, leaving 25 bases between. The CDR3 sequence is 18 residues long. The CDR3, as DNA: TGTGCCAGCAGCTCCCAGGCCGGGGCCACAAGAAGGGGCACTGAAGCTTTCTTT. Translation gives CASSSQAGATRRGTEAFF.

V and J are TRBV2 and TRBJ1-2; 10 nucleotides line up with TRBD1. This CDR3 has 16 amino acids. Losses at the gene ends were 0 bases for V and 7 bases for J; bases not matched to a gene: 8. Germline V gene sequence: CDR1 SNHLY, CDR2 FYNNEI. The CDR3 DNA is TGTGCCAGCAGTGAAGCGCTGGGACAGGGGTTACCTGGCTACACCTTC. It translates to CASSEALGQGLPGYTF.

This clone was picked up one time. The rearrangement joins TRBV28 to TRBJ2-5; D is undetermined. The CDR3 spans 14 residues. The germline V gene encodes CDR1 MDHEN and CDR2 SYDVKM. Trimming left V 4 bases short and J 9 bases short, with 18 bases between. In DNA, the CDR3 is TGTGCCAGCAGTTCCGGTCCTCCCCGCCTGGCCCAGTACTTC. As protein: CASSSGPPRLAQYF.

The gene calls are TRBV19 and TRBJ2-1; D is unresolved. V shed 4 bases and J shed 16 bases, with 20 bases lying between them. The germline V gene has CDR1 LNHDA and CDR2 SQIVND (reference sequence). This CDR3 comprises 13 residues. The CDR3 loop reads CASSTPEQRTQFF. CDR3 DNA: TGTGCCAGTAGTACGCCGGAACAAAGGACGCAATTCTTC.

The CDR3 DNA sequence: TGTGCCAGCAGCCTCCGACCAGGGCCCCAGCATTTT. Protein: CASSLRPGPQHF. V usage is TRBV28 and J usage is TRBJ1-5; no firm D call. Germline V CDR1 and CDR2: MDHEN, SYDVKM. Between the trimmed V and J ends, which lost 6 bases and 9 bases, there was a span of 12 bases. The CDR3 length is 12 residues.

As DNA, the CDR3 is TGCGCCAGCAGCTGGGGGGCTAGCGGAAATTACAATGAGCAGTTCTTC. Translated: CASSWGASGNYNEQFF. The genes are TRBV5-1 and TRBJ2-1; possible D gene TRBD2, 7 bases. The germline CDR1 and CDR2 sequences are SGHRS and YFSETQ. CDR3 size: 16 residues. Trimming shortened V by 3 bases and J by 4 bases, and 17 bases separated the two germline ends.

The V gene is TRBV9, the J gene TRBJ2-2; D gene ambiguous. The V gene's germline CDR1 is SGDLS and CDR2 YYNGEE. This CDR3 has 15 residues. V was trimmed by 0 bases and J by 3 bases, leaving 9 bases between them. CDR3 region: CASSVVQYDTGELFF. The CDR3 DNA is TGTGCCAGCAGCGTAGTACAGTACGACACCGGGGAGCTGTTTTTT.

V is TRBV6-1 and J is TRBJ1-4; TRBD1 matches 8 bases. This CDR3 region has 16 residues. V gave up 0 bases and J gave up 7 bases; unmatched junction bases: 7. The germline CDR1 and CDR2 sequences are MNHNS and SASEGT. The CDR3 region has the DNA TGTGCCAGCAGTGAAGCGTGGGACAGGAGAACTGAAAAACTGTTTTTT. This gives the protein CASSEAWDRRTEKLFF.

The chain links TRBV7-9 to TRBJ2-1; perhaps TRBD1 as D (7 bases). This CDR3 is 14 amino acids long. Germline V lookup: CDR1 SEHNR, CDR2 FQNEAQ (reference sequence). Trimming stripped 6 bases from V and 7 bases from J, with 16 bases between. Here the CDR3 DNA reads TGTGCCAGCAGGCGGGACAGCCTGTGGAATGAGCAGTTCTTC. This codes for CASRRDSLWNEQFF.

The chain is built from TRBV11-2 and TRBJ2-1; D unclear. V shed 3 bases and J shed 5 bases, with 8 bases lying between them. In germline, CDR1 is SGHAT, CDR2 FQNNGV. This CDR3 is built from 13 residues. CDR3 sequence: CASSFRGDNEQFF. The CDR3 nucleotides are TGTGCCAGCAGCTTTCGCGGCGACAATGAGCAGTTCTTC.

A word on this clone: No conserved phenylalanine or tryptophan is present at the end of the CDR3, so a read error is the likely explanation. The limits of the CDR3 on the DNA are not certain, so only TCRdb's listed CDR3 is given. The chain is built from TRBV19 and TRBJ1-2. The CDR3 spans 14 residues, counting both ends. Germline values: CDR1 LNHDA, CDR2 SQIVND (reference sequence). Here the CDR3 reads CASSIGPGDRLWAT.

This rearrangement joins TRBV6-1 to TRBJ2-7; 8 bases fit TRBD1. Losses at the gene ends were 6 bases for V and 0 bases for J; bases not matched to a gene: 7. CDR3 length: 15 residues. Germline CDR1 reads MNHNS; CDR2 reads SASEGT. CDR3 sequence reads: CASRMVGQGSYEQYF. In DNA, the CDR3 is TGTGCCAGCAGGATGGTTGGACAGGGCTCCTACGAGCAGTACTTC.